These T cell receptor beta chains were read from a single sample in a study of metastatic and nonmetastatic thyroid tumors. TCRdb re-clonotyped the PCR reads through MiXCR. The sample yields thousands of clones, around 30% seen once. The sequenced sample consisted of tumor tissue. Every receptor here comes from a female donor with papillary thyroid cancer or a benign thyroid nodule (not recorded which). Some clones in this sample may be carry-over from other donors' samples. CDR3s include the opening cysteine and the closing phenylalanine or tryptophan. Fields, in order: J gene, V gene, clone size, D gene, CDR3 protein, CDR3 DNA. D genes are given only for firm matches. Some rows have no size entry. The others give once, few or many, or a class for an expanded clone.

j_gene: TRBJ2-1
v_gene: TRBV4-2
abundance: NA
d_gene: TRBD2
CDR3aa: CASSNRLAGYSNEQFF
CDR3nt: TGTGCCAGCAGCAATCGACTAGCGGGTTATAGTAATGAGCAGTTCTTC

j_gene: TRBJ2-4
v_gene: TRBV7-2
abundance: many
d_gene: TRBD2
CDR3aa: CASSLGGGKNIQYF
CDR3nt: TGTGCCAGCAGCTTAGGCGGGGGAAAAAACATTCAGTACTTC

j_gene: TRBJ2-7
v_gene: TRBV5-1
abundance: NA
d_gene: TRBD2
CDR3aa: CASSWTSGSSYEQYF
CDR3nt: TGCGCCAGCAGCTGGACTAGCGGGAGCTCCTACGAGCAGTACTTC

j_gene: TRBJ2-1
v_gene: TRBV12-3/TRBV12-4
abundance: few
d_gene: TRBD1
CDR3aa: CASNPGTGPGEQFF
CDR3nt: TGTGCCAGCAACCCCGGGACAGGGCCGGGTGAGCAGTTCTTC

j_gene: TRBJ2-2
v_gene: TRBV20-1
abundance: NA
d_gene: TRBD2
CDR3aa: CSARAGGNTGELFF
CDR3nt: TGCAGTGCTAGGGCGGGGGGAAACACCGGGGAGCTGTTTTTT

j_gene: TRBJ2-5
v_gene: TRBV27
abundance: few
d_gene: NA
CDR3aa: CASQAGSHQETQYF
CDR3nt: TGTGCCAGCCAAGCAGGGTCCCACCAAGAGACCCAGTACTTC

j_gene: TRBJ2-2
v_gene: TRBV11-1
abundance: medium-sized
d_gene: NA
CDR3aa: CASSSTHRQSNTGELFF
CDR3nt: TGTGCCAGCAGCTCCACCCACCGACAGTCGAACACCGGGGAGCTGTTTTTT

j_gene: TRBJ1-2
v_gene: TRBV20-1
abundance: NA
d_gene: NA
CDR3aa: CSAPGEGGYIDGYTF
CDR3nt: TGCAGTGCTCCGGGAGAGGGAGGTTATATCGATGGCTACACCTTC

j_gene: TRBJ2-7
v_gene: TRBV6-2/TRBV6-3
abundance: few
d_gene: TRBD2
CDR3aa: CASSYRTSGSRREQYF
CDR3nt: TGTGCCAGCAGTTACCGTACTAGCGGGAGTCGGAGGGAGCAGTACTTC

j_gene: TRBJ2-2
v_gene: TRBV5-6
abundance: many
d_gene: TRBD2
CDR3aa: CASSLRLAQNTGELFF
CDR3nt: TGTGCCAGCAGCCTCCGACTAGCCCAGAACACCGGGGAGCTGTTTTTT

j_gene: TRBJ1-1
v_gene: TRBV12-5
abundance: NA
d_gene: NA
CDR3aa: CASAHSGSNTEAFF
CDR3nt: TGTGCTAGTGCCCATAGTGGGTCGAACACTGAAGCTTTCTTT

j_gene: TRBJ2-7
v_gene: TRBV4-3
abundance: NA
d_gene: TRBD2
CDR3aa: CASPTSGGYYEQYF
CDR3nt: TGCGCCAGTCCGACTAGCGGGGGCTACTACGAGCAGTACTTC

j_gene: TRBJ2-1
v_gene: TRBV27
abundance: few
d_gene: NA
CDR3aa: CASSPAGHYDEQFF
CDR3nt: TGTGCCAGCTCACCCGCGGGGCATTACGATGAGCAGTTCTTC

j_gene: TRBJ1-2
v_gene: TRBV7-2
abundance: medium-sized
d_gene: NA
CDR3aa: CASSPVVVVRGYTF
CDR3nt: TGTGCCAGCAGCCCAGTCGTAGTAGTTCGAGGCTACACCTTC

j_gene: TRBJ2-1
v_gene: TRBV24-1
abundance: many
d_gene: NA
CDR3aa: CAASYVDNLNF
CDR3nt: TGTGCCGCCAGTTATGTGGACAACCTTAACTTC

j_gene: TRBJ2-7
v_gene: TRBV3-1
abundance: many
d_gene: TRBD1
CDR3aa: CASSVKTRGSSEQYF
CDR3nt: TGTGCCAGCAGCGTTAAAACCAGGGGGTCCAGCGAGCAGTACTTC

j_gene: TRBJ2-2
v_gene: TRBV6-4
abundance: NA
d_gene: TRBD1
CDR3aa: CASSPGTDTGELFF
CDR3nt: TGTGCCAGCAGCCCCGGGACAGACACCGGGGAGCTGTTTTTT

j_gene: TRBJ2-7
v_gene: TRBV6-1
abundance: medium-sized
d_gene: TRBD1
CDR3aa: CASSDMGQSYEQYF
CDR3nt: TGTGCCAGCAGTGATATGGGACAGAGCTACGAGCAGTACTTC

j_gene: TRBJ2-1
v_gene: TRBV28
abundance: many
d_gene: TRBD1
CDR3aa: CASSLGRGRNEQFF
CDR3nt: TGTGCCAGCAGTTTGGGCAGGGGGCGAAATGAGCAGTTCTTC

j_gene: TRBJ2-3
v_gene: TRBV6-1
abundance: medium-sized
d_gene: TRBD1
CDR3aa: CASSAQGAPTDTQYF
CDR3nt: TGTGCCAGCAGTGCACAGGGGGCCCCCACAGATACGCAGTATTTT

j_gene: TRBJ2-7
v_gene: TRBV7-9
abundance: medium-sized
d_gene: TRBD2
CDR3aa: CASSGGTSGEQYF
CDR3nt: TGTGCCAGCAGCGGAGGGACTAGCGGCGAGCAGTACTTC

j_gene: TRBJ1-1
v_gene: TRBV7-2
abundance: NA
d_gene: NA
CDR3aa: CASSLAAVAANTEAFF
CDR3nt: TGTGCCAGCAGCTTAGCCGCTGTGGCGGCGAACACTGAAGCTTTCTTT